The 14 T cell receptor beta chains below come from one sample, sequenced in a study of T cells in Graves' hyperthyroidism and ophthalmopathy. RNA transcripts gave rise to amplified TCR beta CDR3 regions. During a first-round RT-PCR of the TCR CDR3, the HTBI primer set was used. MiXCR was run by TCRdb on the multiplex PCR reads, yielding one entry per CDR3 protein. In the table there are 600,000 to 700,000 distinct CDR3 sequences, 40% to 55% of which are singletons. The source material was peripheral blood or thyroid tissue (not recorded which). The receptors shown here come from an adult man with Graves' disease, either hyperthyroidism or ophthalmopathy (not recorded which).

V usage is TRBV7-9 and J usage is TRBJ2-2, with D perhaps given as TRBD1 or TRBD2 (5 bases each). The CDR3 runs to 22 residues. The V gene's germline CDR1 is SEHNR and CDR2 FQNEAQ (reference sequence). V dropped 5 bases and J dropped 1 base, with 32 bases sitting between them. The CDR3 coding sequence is TGTGCCAGCAGCGATTTTCGGATCCTTCGGGACCCGAGACGAGAGAACACCGGGGAGCTGTTTTTT. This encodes CASSDFRILRDPRRENTGELFF.

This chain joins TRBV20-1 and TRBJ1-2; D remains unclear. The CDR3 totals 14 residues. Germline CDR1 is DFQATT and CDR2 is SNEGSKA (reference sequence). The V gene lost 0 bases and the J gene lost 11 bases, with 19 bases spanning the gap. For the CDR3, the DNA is TGCAGTGCTAGAGATTCGTTAGGCAGGTTTGGTTACACCTTC. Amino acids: CSARDSLGRFGYTF.

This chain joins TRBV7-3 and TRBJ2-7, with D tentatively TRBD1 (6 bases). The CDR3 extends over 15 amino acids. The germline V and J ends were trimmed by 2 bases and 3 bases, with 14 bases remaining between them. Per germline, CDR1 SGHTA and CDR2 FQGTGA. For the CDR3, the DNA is TGTGCCAGCAGCTTAGTGGGGGCAACAGACTACGAGCAGTACTTC. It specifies CASSLVGATDYEQYF.

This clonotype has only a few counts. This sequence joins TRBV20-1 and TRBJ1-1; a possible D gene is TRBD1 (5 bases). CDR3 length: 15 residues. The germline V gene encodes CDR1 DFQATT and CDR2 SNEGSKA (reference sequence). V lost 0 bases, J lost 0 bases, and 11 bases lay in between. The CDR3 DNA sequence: TGCAGTGCTAGAGATTCAGGACAAATGAACACTGAAGCTTTCTTT. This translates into CSARDSGQMNTEAFF.

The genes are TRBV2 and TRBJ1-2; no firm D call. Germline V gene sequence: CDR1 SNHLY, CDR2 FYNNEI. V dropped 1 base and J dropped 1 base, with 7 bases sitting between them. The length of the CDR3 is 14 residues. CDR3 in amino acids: CASSEVGDNYGYTF. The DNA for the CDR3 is TGTGCCAGCAGTGAAGTGGGAGATAACTATGGCTACACCTTC.

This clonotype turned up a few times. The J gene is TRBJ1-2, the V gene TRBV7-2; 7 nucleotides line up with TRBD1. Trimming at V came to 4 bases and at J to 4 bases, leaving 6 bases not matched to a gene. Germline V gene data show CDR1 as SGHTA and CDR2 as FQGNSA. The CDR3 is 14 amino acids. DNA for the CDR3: TGTGCCAGCAGCTCGACTTGGACAGGCTATGGCTACACCTTC. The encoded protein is CASSSTWTGYGYTF.

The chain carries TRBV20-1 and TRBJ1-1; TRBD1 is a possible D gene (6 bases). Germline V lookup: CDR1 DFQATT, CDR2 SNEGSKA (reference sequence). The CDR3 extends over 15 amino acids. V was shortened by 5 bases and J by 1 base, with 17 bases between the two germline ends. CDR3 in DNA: TGCAGTGCTCCCCAACCTGGGGGGGCGAACACTGAAGCTTTCTTT. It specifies CSAPQPGGANTEAFF.

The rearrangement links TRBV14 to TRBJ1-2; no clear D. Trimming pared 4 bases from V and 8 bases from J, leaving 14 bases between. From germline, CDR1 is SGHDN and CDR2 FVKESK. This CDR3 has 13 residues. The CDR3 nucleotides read TGTGCCAGCAGCCTGGCTCGAACAACCGGCTACACCTTC. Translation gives CASSLARTTGYTF.

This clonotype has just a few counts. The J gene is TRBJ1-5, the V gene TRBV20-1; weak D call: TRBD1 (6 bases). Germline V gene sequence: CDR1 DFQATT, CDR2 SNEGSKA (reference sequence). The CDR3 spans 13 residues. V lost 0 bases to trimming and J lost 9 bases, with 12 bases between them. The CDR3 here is CSARDAGARPQHF. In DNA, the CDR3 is TGCAGTGCTAGAGATGCAGGGGCAAGGCCCCAGCATTTT.

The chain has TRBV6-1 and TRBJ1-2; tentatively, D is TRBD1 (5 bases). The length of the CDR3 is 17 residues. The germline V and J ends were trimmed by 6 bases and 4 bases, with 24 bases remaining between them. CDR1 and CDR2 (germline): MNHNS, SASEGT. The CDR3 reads CASSGGATPQDSYGYTF. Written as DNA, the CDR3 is TGTGCCAGCAGCGGAGGGGCCACCCCCCAAGACTCCTATGGCTACACCTTC.

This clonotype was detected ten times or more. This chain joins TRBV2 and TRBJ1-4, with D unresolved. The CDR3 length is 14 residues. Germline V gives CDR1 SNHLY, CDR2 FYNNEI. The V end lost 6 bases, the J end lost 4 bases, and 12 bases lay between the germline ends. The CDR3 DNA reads TGTGCCAGCAGGCAGGATACTGTTAATGAAAAACTGTTTTTT. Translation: CASRQDTVNEKLFF.

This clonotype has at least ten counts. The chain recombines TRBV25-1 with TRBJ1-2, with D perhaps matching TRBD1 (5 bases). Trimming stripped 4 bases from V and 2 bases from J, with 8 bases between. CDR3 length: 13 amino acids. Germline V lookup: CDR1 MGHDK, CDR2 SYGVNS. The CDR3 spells CASSAGPNYGYTF. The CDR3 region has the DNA TGTGCCAGCAGTGCAGGGCCCAACTATGGCTACACCTTC.

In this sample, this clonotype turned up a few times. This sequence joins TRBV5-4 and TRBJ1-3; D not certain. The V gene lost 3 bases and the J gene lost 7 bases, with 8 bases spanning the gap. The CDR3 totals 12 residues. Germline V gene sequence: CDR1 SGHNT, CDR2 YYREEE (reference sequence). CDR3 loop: CASSSVGNTIYF. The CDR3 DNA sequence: TGTGCCAGCAGCTCAGTCGGGAACACCATATATTTT.

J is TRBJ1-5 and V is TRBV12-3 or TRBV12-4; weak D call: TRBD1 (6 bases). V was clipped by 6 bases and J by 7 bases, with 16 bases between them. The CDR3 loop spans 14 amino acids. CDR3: CASSPTGGVQPQHF. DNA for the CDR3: TGTGCCAGCAGCCCGACAGGTGGAGTCCAGCCCCAGCATTTT.